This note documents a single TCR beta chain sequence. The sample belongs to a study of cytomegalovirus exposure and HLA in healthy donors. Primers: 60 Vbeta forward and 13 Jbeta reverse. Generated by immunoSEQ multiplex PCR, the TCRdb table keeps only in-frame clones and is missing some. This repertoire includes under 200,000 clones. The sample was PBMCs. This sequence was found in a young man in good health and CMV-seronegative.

The CDR3 region has the DNA TGTGCCAGCATGGGGACAGCAAACACTGAAGCTTTCTTT. This translates into CASMGTANTEAFF. The chain uses TRBV25-1 and TRBJ1-1; 7 bases align to TRBD1. This CDR3 spans 13 amino acids. J was trimmed by 2 bases and V by 7 bases; bases with no gene match: 4. Germline CDR1 and CDR2: MGHDK and SYGVNS.